This T cell receptor beta chain was obtained from a study of OX40 agonist ivuxolimab in advanced cancers. Study-level information: Age averaged around 60 years (range about 20 to 79), and roughly 80% were male. Partial responses, seen in three patients, involved one hepatocellular carcinoma and two cutaneous melanomas. General study results and limits: Among the lowest peripheral clonal expansion occurred in 0.1-3.0 mg/kg partial responders.

The germline CDR1 and CDR2 sequences are MDHEN and SYDVKM. The CDR3 is 20 residues long. Germline trimming cut 5 bases from V and 1 base from J; bases unmatched to any gene: 19. Here immunoSEQ multiplex PCR was the method, and the copy in TCRdb shows in-frame clones only, minus some. Of tens of thousands of clones detected, around nine tenths appear once; the ten largest clones hold less than 0.75%. Anyone with autoimmune disease history or systemic immunosuppression was excluded. About this clone: Its specificity is unknown.

The chain has TRBV28 and TRBJ1-5, with TRBD1 matching 8 bases. This specimen was CD4+ or CD8+ T cells sorted from blood, taken in a trial of the OX40 agonist ivuxolimab. The sequence came from an adult with an advanced solid tumor such as melanoma, head and neck, liver or kidney cancer. CDR3 bases: TGTGCCAGCAGTCGCGGGGCAGGGGGCTTATCCATGGGCAGCAATCAGCCCCAGCATTTT. It codes for CASSRGAGGLSMGSNQPQHF.